A selection of T cell receptor beta chains follows, all from one sample in a study of cytomegalovirus exposure and HLA in healthy donors. TCRdb's copy holds only in-frame clones and misses some; the assay was immunoSEQ multiplex PCR. The data show under 200,000 clones, over 75% seen once. The sample was PBMCs. The receptors originated from a woman aged 45-60 years in good health and CMV-seronegative. Both conserved end residues are part of each CDR3. Each record gives: V gene, D gene, clone size, J gene, CDR3 DNA, CDR3 protein. A D gene is named only where the DNA matches it firmly. Size is stated for part of the rows, as once, few or many counts, or as a class when the clone is expanded.

>TRBV29-1|TRBD1|NA|TRBJ2-1
TGCAGCGTTGTGGGACAGGGTTCCTACAATGAGCAGTTCTTC
CSVVGQGSYNEQFF
>TRBV2|TRBD1|NA|TRBJ2-4
TGTGCCAGCAGCGGACAGGGGACGGAAGCCAAAAACATTCAGTACTTC
CASSGQGTEAKNIQYF
>TRBV7-9|NA|NA|TRBJ2-7
TGTGCCAGCAGCTTCGGGGACTACGAGCAGTACTTC
CASSFGDYEQYF
>TRBV6-5|NA|NA|TRBJ1-5
TGTGCCAGCAGTTACTCATACGGGCAGCCCCAGCATTTT
CASSYSYGQPQHF
>TRBV15|NA|NA|TRBJ2-7
TGTGCCACCAGCAGAGAGTGGAGGAACGAGCAGTACTTC
CATSREWRNEQYF
>TRBV7-3|TRBD2|NA|TRBJ2-5
TGTGCCAGCAGCTTAAGTGGACTAGCGGGACAAGAGACCCAGTACTTC
CASSLSGLAGQETQYF
>TRBV2|TRBD1|NA|TRBJ1-1
TGTGCCAGCAGAGGGACAGGGTACACTGAAGCTTTCTTT
CASRGTGYTEAFF
>TRBV7-9|TRBD2|few|TRBJ2-7
TGTGCCAGCAGCTCCCTTAGCGGGAACGGCGAGCAGTACTTC
CASSSLSGNGEQYF
>TRBV15|NA|NA|TRBJ1-4
TGTGCCACCAGCAGAGATAAGGGGGTTAATGAAAAACTGTTTTTT
CATSRDKGVNEKLFF
>TRBV7-2|TRBD2|NA|TRBJ2-3
TGTGCCAGCAGCTCTCGCGGGGGGGCTAGCACAGATACGCAGTATTTT
CASSSRGGASTDTQYF
>TRBV7-2|NA|NA|TRBJ2-3
TGTGCCAGCAGCTTAGTACCCGGGGGTTTAGGCACAGATACGCAGTATTTT
CASSLVPGGLGTDTQYF
>TRBV5-4|NA|NA|TRBJ2-5
TGTGCCAGCAGCTTGGGCCGGGACTCCCAAGAGACCCAGTACTTC
CASSLGRDSQETQYF
>TRBV29-1|TRBD1|few|TRBJ2-7
TGCAGCGTTTGGAGAACAGGGGCCGTATCCTACGAGCAGTACTTC
CSVWRTGAVSYEQYF
>TRBV6-5|NA|NA|TRBJ1-4
TGTGCCAGCAGTGGCAGGGGTGAAAAACTGTTTTTT
CASSGRGEKLFF
>TRBV10-3|NA|NA|TRBJ2-1
TGTGCCATCAGTGAGGCGGCCCCGGGGTTCAATGAGCAGTTCTTC
CAISEAAPGFNEQFF
>TRBV11-3|TRBD1|few|TRBJ1-1
TGTGCCAGCAGCACGCCGGGACAGGTAATGAACACTGAAGCTTTCTTT
CASSTPGQVMNTEAFF
>TRBV5-6|NA|few|TRBJ2-7
TGTGCCAGCAGCTTGAGCCGATACTACGAGCAGTACTTC
CASSLSRYYEQYF
>TRBV6-1|TRBD1|NA|TRBJ2-1
TGTGCCAGCAGTGACGACAGGGGCTCCTACAATGAGCAGTTCTTC
CASSDDRGSYNEQFF
>TRBV9|TRBD2|NA|TRBJ2-7
TGTGCCAGCAGCCCGAGTAGTGGTGGAGGACTAGCGGCTAGTTACGAGCAGTACTTC
CASSPSSGGGLAASYEQYF
>TRBV13|NA|NA|TRBJ1-2
TGTGCCAGCAGTCGCGACGCGGGTGTTGGCTACACCTTC
CASSRDAGVGYTF
>TRBV30|NA|NA|TRBJ1-1
TGTGCCTGGAGTGTAGGAGGGAGGACTGAAGCTTTCTTT
CAWSVGGRTEAFF
>TRBV19|NA|NA|TRBJ1-3
TGTGCCAGTACTAACAGAAAGTCTTCTGGAAACACCATATATTTT
CASTNRKSSGNTIYF
>TRBV6-5|NA|NA|TRBJ1-1
TGTGCCAGCAGTTACAGCGGGGGAATTTCTGAAGCTTTCTTT
CASSYSGGISEAFF
>TRBV13|TRBD2|NA|TRBJ2-3
TGTGCCAGCAGCTCTAACCCTGGACTAGTGGGCACGGATACGCAGTATTTT
CASSSNPGLVGTDTQYF
>TRBV19|NA|NA|TRBJ1-2
TGTGCCAGCCACCCAGGGAAAGCAAGCTATGGCTACACCTTC
CASHPGKASYGYTF
>TRBV6-6|NA|few|TRBJ1-1
TGTGCCAGCAGTTCCCAGGTTAACACTGAAGCTTTCTTT
CASSSQVNTEAFF
>TRBV6-1|NA|NA|TRBJ2-7
TGTGCCAGCAGCGAGGGCCGATTCTACGAGCAGTACTTC
CASSEGRFYEQYF
>TRBV10-2|NA|NA|TRBJ2-1
TGCGCCAGCAGTGGGTACGACCTAGCCAGATACAATGAGCAGTTCTTC
CASSGYDLARYNEQFF
>TRBV6-5|TRBD2|NA|TRBJ2-1
TGTGCCAGCAGCCCCAGCGGGGTAACCTTTTTTACGTTCTTC
CASSPSGVTFFTFF
>TRBV11-3|TRBD1|NA|TRBJ2-2
TGTGCCAGCAGCCTTCGACAGGGAAACACCGGGGAGCTGTTTTTT
CASSLRQGNTGELFF
>TRBV29-1|NA|few|TRBJ2-1
TGCAGCGTTGAGGGGGGACGGAGCTCCTACAATGAGCAGTTCTTC
CSVEGGRSSYNEQFF
>TRBV5-1|NA|few|TRBJ1-5
TGCGCCAGCAGCTTAATTGACTCCAGCAATCAGCCCCAGCATTTT
CASSLIDSSNQPQHF
>TRBV27|TRBD1|few|TRBJ1-2
TGTGCCACCGGGACAGGGTCCTATGGCTACACCTTC
CATGTGSYGYTF
>TRBV5-1|NA|NA|TRBJ2-2
TGCGCCAGCAGCTTGAGCGCAAACACCGGGGAGCTGTTTTTT
CASSLSANTGELFF
>TRBV5-1|TRBD1|NA|TRBJ1-2
TGCGCCAGCAGCTTGGCAGGGGGAGGCGGCTACACCTTC
CASSLAGGGGYTF
>TRBV9|NA|NA|TRBJ1-1
TGTGCCAGCAGCGTAGAGATGCGGTCAGGGGTAGGTGAAGCTTTCTTT
CASSVEMRSGVGEAFF
>TRBV5-1|NA|NA|TRBJ2-6
TGCGCCAGCAGCTTGGGTCCAGGGGGGAGCTCTGGGGCCAACGTCCTGACTTTC
CASSLGPGGSSGANVLTF